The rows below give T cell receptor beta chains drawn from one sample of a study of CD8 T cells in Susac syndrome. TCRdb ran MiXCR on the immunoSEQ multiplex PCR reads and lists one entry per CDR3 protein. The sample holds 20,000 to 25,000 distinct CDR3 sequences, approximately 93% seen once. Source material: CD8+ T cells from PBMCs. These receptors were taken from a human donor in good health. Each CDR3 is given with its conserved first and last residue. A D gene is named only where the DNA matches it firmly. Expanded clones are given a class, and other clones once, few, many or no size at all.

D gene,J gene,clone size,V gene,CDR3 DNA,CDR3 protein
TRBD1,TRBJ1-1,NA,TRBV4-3,TGCGCCAGCAGCCAGCCGGGACAGGCTTCTTTGGAAGCTTTCTTT,CASSQPGQASLEAFF
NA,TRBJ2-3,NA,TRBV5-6,TGTGCCAGCAACCAACAGGGACCACCGCAGTATTTT,CASNQQGPPQYF
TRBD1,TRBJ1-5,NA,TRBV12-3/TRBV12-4,TGTGCCAGCAACGACAGGGGTCGAGGCAATCAGCCCCAGCATTTT,CASNDRGRGNQPQHF
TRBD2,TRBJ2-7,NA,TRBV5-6,TGTGCCAGCAGCTTGGGCTTCGGGGGGTCGTACGAGCAGTACTTC,CASSLGFGGSYEQYF
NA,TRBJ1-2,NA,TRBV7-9,TGTGCCAGCAGCTTAAAGTTCCACGACTGGTCTAACTATGGCTACACCTTC,CASSLKFHDWSNYGYTF
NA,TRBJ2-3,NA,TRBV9,TGTGCCAGCAGCGAACAGGGAAGAGGTGCAGATACGCAGTATTTT,CASSEQGRGADTQYF
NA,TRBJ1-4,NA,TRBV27,TGTGCCAGCAGTTTTTTAATAGGTGGACAAGGCGAAAAACTGTTTTTT,CASSFLIGGQGEKLFF
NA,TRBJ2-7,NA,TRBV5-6,TGTGCCAGCAGCCGGACTCTATCCTACGAGCAGTACTTC,CASSRTLSYEQYF
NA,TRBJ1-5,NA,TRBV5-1,TGCGCCAGCAGCTTTGACGGAAATCAGCCCCAGCATTTT,CASSFDGNQPQHF
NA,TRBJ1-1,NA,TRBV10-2,TGCGCCAGCAGTGTGACGGGGAACACTGAAGCTTTCTTT,CASSVTGNTEAFF
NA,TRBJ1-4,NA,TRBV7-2,TGTGCCAGCAGCTTGAGGAGTGGGGGTGCTAATGAAAAACTGTTTTTT,CASSLRSGGANEKLFF
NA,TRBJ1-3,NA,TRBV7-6,TGTGCCAGCAGCTTGACTGGAAGCGCGAGCTCTGGAAACACCATATATTTT,CASSLTGSASSGNTIYF
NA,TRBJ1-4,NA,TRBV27,TGTGCCAGCAGCCGAAACTCCCACCCAAATGAAAAACTGTTTTTT,CASSRNSHPNEKLFF
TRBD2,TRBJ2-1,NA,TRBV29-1,TGCAGCGTTGAGGCCCGGGGGGTTTCCTACAATGAGCAGTTCTTC,CSVEARGVSYNEQFF
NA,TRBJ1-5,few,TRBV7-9,TGTGCCAGCAGCTTGGGGGCACAGCCCCAGCATTTT,CASSLGAQPQHF
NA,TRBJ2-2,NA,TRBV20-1,TGCAGTGCTAGAGATTGGGCAGGGTTGGCCGGGGAGCTGTTTTTT,CSARDWAGLAGELFF
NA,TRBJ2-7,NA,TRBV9,TGTGCCAGCAGCGTAGGGTTCGGCGAGCAGTACTTC,CASSVGFGEQYF
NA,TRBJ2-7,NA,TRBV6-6,TGTGCCAGCAGTTACTGGTCGGGCAGGGCGGGAGAGCAGTACTTC,CASSYWSGRAGEQYF
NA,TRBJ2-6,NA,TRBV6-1,TGTGCCAGCACCCCCTTGGGGGCCAACGTCCTGACTTTC,CASTPLGANVLTF
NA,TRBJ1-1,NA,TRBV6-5,TGTGCCAGCAGTTACTCGACCGAGAACACTGAAGCTTTCTTT,CASSYSTENTEAFF
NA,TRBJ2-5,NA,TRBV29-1,TGCAGCGTTGGGGGGACGGTTTACGGTGGAGAGACCCAGTACTTC,CSVGGTVYGGETQYF
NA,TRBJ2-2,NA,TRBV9,TGTGCCAGCAGCACGCAGGGGCGATCTGGCACCGGGGAGCTGTTTTTT,CASSTQGRSGTGELFF